Listed below are T cell receptor beta chains from one sample, sequenced in a study of blood T cell repertoires in COVID-19. TCRdb's copy holds only in-frame clones and misses some; the assay was immunoSEQ multiplex PCR. The sample has approximately 160,000 clones, approximately 88% seen once; the top ten hold about a tenth. Sequencing was done on a sample of peripheral blood. The receptors originated from a woman older than 75 with active or convalescent COVID-19. Each CDR3 is given with its conserved first and last residue. The D gene is left open where the match is weak. The size of a clone is reported for some rows only, either as once, few or many, or as a class for expanded clones.

size	D	V	J	DNA	CDR3
-	-	TRBV7-7	TRBJ2-3	TGTGCTAGCAGCCAGGGAGGGGGGCGCACAGATACGCAGTATTTT	CASSQGGGRTDTQYF
-	TRBD1	TRBV18	TRBJ2-7	TGTGCCAGCTCAGCCCCCGGACAGGGGTCCTACGAGCAGTACTTC	CASSAPGQGSYEQYF
-	-	TRBV5-4	TRBJ2-3	TGTGCCAGCAGCTTGGCAGGCACAGATACGCAGTATTTT	CASSLAGTDTQYF
once	TRBD2	TRBV6-6	TRBJ2-1	TGTGCCAGCAGTTCAGCGGGGGGGTCCAATGAGCAGTTCTTC	CASSSAGGSNEQFF
-	TRBD1	TRBV13	TRBJ1-1	TGTGCCAGCAGCCTGGGACAGGGAGCTTTCTTT	CASSLGQGAFF
-	-	TRBV2	TRBJ1-2	TGTGCCAGCAGTGAAGGCAGGCTGGATGGCTACACCTTC	CASSEGRLDGYTF
-	-	TRBV24-1	TRBJ2-2	TGTGCCACCAGTGGACAGTCCAACACCGGGGAGCTGTTTTTT	CATSGQSNTGELFF
-	-	TRBV4-2	TRBJ1-3	TGTGCCAGCAGCCAAGATAACGGGGGGAGCTCTGGAAACACCATATATTTT	CASSQDNGGSSGNTIYF
-	-	TRBV21-1	TRBJ2-5	TGTGCCAGCAGCAGAGTTAGGGGCAGGGGAGAGACCCAGTACTTC	CASSRVRGRGETQYF
-	-	TRBV10-2	TRBJ1-3	TGCGCCAGCAGTGAGCAGACACTTGGAAACACCATATATTTT	CASSEQTLGNTIYF
-	TRBD1	TRBV27	TRBJ2-2	TGTGCCAGCAGATATACCGGGACAGGGATCACCGGGGAGCTGTTTTTT	CASRYTGTGITGELFF
-	-	TRBV2	TRBJ1-1	TGTGCCAGCAGGGGCGAGATGAACACTGAAGCTTTCTTT	CASRGEMNTEAFF
few	-	TRBV5-1	TRBJ2-7	TGCGCCAGCAGCTTGGAGACACTGATCTACGAGCAGTACTTC	CASSLETLIYEQYF
-	TRBD2	TRBV7-2	TRBJ2-7	TGTGCCAGCAGCTCCTTAGCGGGGGGCGAGCAGTACTTC	CASSSLAGGEQYF
-	TRBD2	TRBV7-2	TRBJ2-3	TGTGCCAGCAGCTTAGAGGGGTGGGCTAGCGGGGGCACAGATACGCAGTATTTT	CASSLEGWASGGTDTQYF
-	TRBD2	TRBV19	TRBJ2-5	TGTGCCAGTAGTACTCTAGCGGGGAGGGAGACCCAGTACTTC	CASSTLAGRETQYF
-	TRBD2	TRBV2	TRBJ2-1	TGTGCCAGCCTACCGAGGGCTAGCGGATTTAGCTCCTACAATGAGCAGTTCTTC	CASLPRASGFSSYNEQFF
-	TRBD1	TRBV27	TRBJ1-2	TGTGCCAGCAGTGGACAGGGGAACTATGGCTACACCTTC	CASSGQGNYGYTF
-	-	TRBV10-2	TRBJ2-7	TGCGCCAGCAGTGGTTTCAGTTACGAGCAGTACTTC	CASSGFSYEQYF
-	-	TRBV27	TRBJ1-1	TGTGCCAGCAGTTCTCCCGACGGGGGACGTGAAGCTTTCTTT	CASSSPDGGREAFF
-	-	TRBV5-1	TRBJ1-5	TGCGCCAGCAGCTTGTTAGGGGATAGCAATCAGCCCCAGCATTTT	CASSLLGDSNQPQHF
-	-	TRBV6-5	TRBJ1-2	TGTGCCAGCACCCAGGGTAGTGGAGGCTACACCTTC	CASTQGSGGYTF
-	TRBD1	TRBV7-8	TRBJ1-5	TGTGCCAGCAGACCAAGCGGACAGGGAAATCAGCCCCAGCATTTT	CASRPSGQGNQPQHF
few	-	TRBV10-1	TRBJ1-6	TGCGCCAGCAGTGACCAGGCAGCCTCACCCCTCCACTTT	CASSDQAASPLHF
-	TRBD1	TRBV7-6	TRBJ1-1	TGTGCCAGCAGCTTAGTCGGACAGGGGAACACTGAAGCTTTCTTT	CASSLVGQGNTEAFF
-	-	TRBV27	TRBJ2-7	TGTGCCAGCAGACAGGCGAGCTCCTACGAGCAGTACTTC	CASRQASSYEQYF
once	TRBD1	TRBV19	TRBJ2-7	TGTGCCAGTAGTCCTCGACAGGGGCACTACGAGCAGTACTTC	CASSPRQGHYEQYF
-	-	TRBV6-2/TRBV6-3	TRBJ1-5	TGTGCCAGCAGTTATCCCGGGACAAGCAATCAGCCCCAGCATTTT	CASSYPGTSNQPQHF